This TCR beta chain emerged from a study of cytomegalovirus exposure and HLA in healthy donors. As to this clone: No antigen is known for it.

PCR was performed using 60 Vbeta and 13 Jbeta primers. The assay was immunoSEQ multiplex PCR, and TCRdb's table has in-frame clones only and misses some. The sample consists of around 180,000 clones, around 82% of them appearing once. V was clipped by 5 bases and J by 4 bases; unmatched bases: 7. CDR1 SGHTA and CDR2 FQGNSA come from the germline V gene. CDR3 length: 14 amino acids. General observations from the study: In a later analysis, TCR beta V- and J-gene trimming was associated with a missense DCLRE1C variant.

J is TRBJ2-7 and V is TRBV7-2, with 8 bases aligning to TRBD1. The TCR sequence derives from a boy between 10 and 17 years old in good health and CMV-seronegative. Sequences were obtained from PBMCs. CDR3 DNA sequence: TGTGCCAGCAGCCCAAAGACAGGGGCGTACGAGCAGTACTTC. It yields the protein CASSPKTGAYEQYF.